These 21 T cell receptor beta chains were sequenced from one sample in a study of blood T cell repertoires in COVID-19. TCRdb's copy holds only in-frame clones and misses some; the assay was immunoSEQ multiplex PCR. The table has 94,000 or so clones, roughly 88% seen once. The source material was peripheral blood. These receptors were collected from a woman aged 70-85 years with acute or convalescent COVID-19.

A few counts support this clone. The chain recombines TRBV28 with TRBJ2-4, with D perhaps TRBD2 (7 bases). The CDR3 covers 16 residues. Germline V gene lookup returns CDR1 MDHEN and CDR2 SYDVKM. Trimming took off 5 bases at V and 7 bases at J, with 21 bases between the two ends. CDR3 loop: CASSIESGTGGNIQYF. DNA of the CDR3: TGTGCCAGCAGTATCGAATCCGGGACGGGGGGCAACATTCAGTACTTC.

The chain has TRBV6-5 and TRBJ1-2; D is uncertain. The CDR3 extends over 13 amino acids. In germline, CDR1 is MNHEY, CDR2 SVGAGI. V was trimmed by 0 bases and J by 1 base, leaving 3 bases between them. Here the CDR3 DNA reads TGTGCCAGCAGTTACTCTCTTAACTATGGCTACACCTTC. Its translation is CASSYSLNYGYTF.

The chain recombines TRBV18 with TRBJ1-5; 8 nucleotides align to TRBD1. Germline V gene data show CDR1 as KGHSH and CDR2 as LQKENI. The CDR3 has 15 amino acids. The junction had 9 bases not matched to a gene; V was cut back by 6 bases and J by 5 bases. CDR3 nucleotides: TGTGCCAGCTCCGTTGGGACAGGACTCTATCAGCCCCAGCATTTT. It encodes CASSVGTGLYQPQHF.

V usage is TRBV2 and J usage is TRBJ2-7; TRBD1 aligns across 8 bases. The germline V gene encodes CDR1 SNHLY and CDR2 FYNNEI. V shed 5 bases, J shed 2 bases, and the junction held 5 bases outside the gene matches. This CDR3 spans 14 amino acids. The CDR3 reads CASSPTGGPYEQYF. The CDR3 nucleotides read TGTGCCAGCAGTCCTACAGGGGGTCCCTACGAGCAGTACTTC.

This sequence joins TRBV19 and TRBJ2-3; D is possibly TRBD1 (6 bases). The V end lost 9 bases, the J end lost 0 bases, and 19 bases lay between the germline ends. The CDR3 consists of 16 residues. From germline, CDR1 is LNHDA and CDR2 SQIVND (reference sequence). The CDR3 protein is CASRSNRVASTDTQYF. The DNA of the CDR3 is TGTGCCAGCAGATCCAACAGGGTCGCGAGCACAGATACGCAGTATTTT.

The chain has TRBV28 and TRBJ1-2, with D possibly matching TRBD1 (6 bases). Looked up from germline, CDR1 is MDHEN and CDR2 is SYDVKM. The CDR3 sequence is 13 residues long. Trimming shortened V by 11 bases and J by 1 base, and 14 bases separated the two germline ends. The DNA of the CDR3 is TGTGCCGCAGGGGCGCCTTTTAACTATGGCTACACCTTC. Amino acid sequence: CAAGAPFNYGYTF.

The rearrangement uses TRBV5-1 and TRBJ2-1; 10 positions agree with TRBD2. This CDR3 contains 16 residues. Germline V gives CDR1 SGHRS, CDR2 YFSETQ. V trimming: 4 bases; J trimming: 7 bases; junction bases outside the gene matches: 11. CDR3 nucleotides: TGCGCCAGCAGCCGCAGAGGGAGCGGGAGGGCTAATGAGCAGTTCTTC. This translates into CASSRRGSGRANEQFF.

This clone was seen just once. This rearrangement joins TRBV5-4 to TRBJ2-7; 9 bases line up with TRBD2. This CDR3 has 15 residues. The ends lost 3 bases at V and 3 bases at J; junction bases unmatched: 7. Germline CDR1 and CDR2: SGHNT and YYREEE (reference sequence). The CDR3 is CASSSVAGANYEQYF. CDR3 DNA: TGTGCCAGCAGCTCTGTAGCGGGGGCCAACTACGAGCAGTACTTC.

This chain uses TRBV5-1 with TRBJ2-2; 13 bases match TRBD2. CDR3 size: 18 residues. Per the germline V gene, CDR1 is SGHRS and CDR2 is YFSETQ. J lost 4 bases, V lost 4 bases, and 10 bases had no gene match. CDR3 sequence (DNA): TGCGCCAGCAGCCCGTATGGGGGACTAGCGGGGACCACCGGGGAGCTGTTTTTT. This gives the protein CASSPYGGLAGTTGELFF.

The chain employs TRBV7-9 and TRBJ1-6, with TRBD1 as a possible D gene (5 bases). V was clipped by 5 bases and J by 0 bases, with 20 bases between them. Looked up from germline, CDR1 is SEHNR and CDR2 is FQNEAQ (reference sequence). This CDR3 is built from 19 residues. CDR3 residues: CASSPGGLISSSYNSPLHF. The CDR3 DNA sequence: TGTGCCAGCAGCCCGGGGGGACTAATATCAAGCTCCTATAATTCACCCCTCCACTTT. The whole variable domain, filled in from reference TRBV7-9 and TRBJ1-6, reads DTGVSQNPRHKITKRGQNVTFRCDPISEHNRLYWYRQTLGQGPEFLTYFQNEAQLEKSRLLSDRFSAERPKGSFSTLEIQRTEQGDSAMYLCASSPGGLISSSYNSPLHFGNGTRLTVT.

This chain joins TRBV3-1 (or the pseudogene TRBV3-2) and TRBJ1-5, with D perhaps TRBD1 (6 bases). Germline V gene sequence: CDR1 LGHDT, CDR2 YNNKEL (reference sequence). Deletions cut 3 bases from V and 2 bases from J, with 8 bases between. This CDR3 has 14 residues. The CDR3, as DNA: TGTGCCAGCAGCCATTCAGGGGGCAATCAGCCCCAGCATTTT. This codes for CASSHSGGNQPQHF.

V gene TRBV28 combines with J gene TRBJ2-7, with D tentatively TRBD2 (6 bases). Between the trimmed V and J ends, which lost 3 bases and 0 bases, there was a span of 6 bases. Germline V gene sequence: CDR1 MDHEN, CDR2 SYDVKM. The CDR3 has 13 residues. The CDR3 is CASSFGSSYEQYF. As DNA, the CDR3 is TGTGCCAGCAGTTTCGGGAGCTCCTACGAGCAGTACTTC.

The rearrangement uses TRBV2 and TRBJ2-1, with D maybe TRBD1 (6 bases). The CDR3 runs 15 residues. Germline CDR1 and CDR2: SNHLY and FYNNEI. The V and J ends lost 4 bases and 7 bases respectively, with 17 bases between them. CDR3 coding DNA: TGTGCCAGCAGTGTTCGGGCAGGGGCTAGAAATGAGCAGTTCTTC. This codes for CASSVRAGARNEQFF. The full variable domain, in which reference TRBV2 and TRBJ2-1 provide the parts outside the CDR3, is EPEVTQTPSHQVTQMGQEVILRCVPISNHLYFYWYRQILGQKVEFLVSFYNNEISEKSEIFDDQFSVERPDGSNFTLKIRSTKLEDSAMYFCASSVRAGARNEQFFGPGTRLTVL.

This clone was picked up one time. The V call is TRBV5-8, the J call TRBJ2-1; 7 bases are a match to TRBD2. The CDR3 consists of 13 residues. V dropped 4 bases and J dropped 9; count of bases not matched to a gene: 7. Germline V gene sequence: CDR1 SGHTS, CDR2 YDEGEE. The CDR3 nucleotides are TGTGCCAGCAGCCCCGCACTAGCGACTGAGCAGTTCTTC. Its protein is CASSPALATEQFF.

This rearrangement joins TRBV9 to TRBJ2-7, with D maybe TRBD2 (5 bases). V was shortened by 2 bases and J by 0 bases, with 9 bases between the two germline ends. Per germline, CDR1 SGDLS and CDR2 YYNGEE. The CDR3 length is 14 residues. The CDR3 here is CASSVTGGSYEQYF. The CDR3 nucleotides are TGTGCCAGCAGCGTCACCGGAGGCTCCTACGAGCAGTACTTC.

V gene TRBV9 combines with J gene TRBJ1-4, with D unclear. The V end lost 4 bases, the J end lost 5 bases, and 12 bases lay between the germline ends. The CDR3 has 14 residues. In germline, CDR1 is SGDLS, CDR2 YYNGEE. CDR3 bases: TGTGCCAGCAGCAGGGAGGGTTGGAATGAAAAACTGTTTTTT. Amino acid sequence: CASSREGWNEKLFF. The variable domain in full, completed from reference TRBV9 and TRBJ1-4, reads DSGVTQTPKHLITATGQRVTLRCSPRSGDLSVYWYQQSLDQGLQFLIQYYNGEERAKGNILERFSAQQFPDLHSELNLSSLELGDSALYFCASSREGWNEKLFFGSGTQLSVL.

The chain has TRBV27 and TRBJ1-5; 8 nucleotides align to TRBD1. Per germline, CDR1 MNHEY and CDR2 SMNVEV (reference sequence). V was pared by 5 bases and J by 7 bases, with 7 bases of the junction left unmatched. The CDR3 has 14 amino acids. In DNA form, the CDR3 reads TGTGCCAGCAGTCTGACAGGGGAAGGGCAGCCCCAGCATTTT. It translates to CASSLTGEGQPQHF.

The chain employs TRBV6-5 and TRBJ1-1, with D tentatively TRBD1 (6 bases). CDR3 size: 11 residues. CDR1 and CDR2 (germline): MNHEY, SVGAGI. The germline V and J ends were trimmed by 8 bases and 6 bases, with 10 bases remaining between them. CDR3 DNA: TGTGCCAGCGGGGGCAGGGCTGAAGCTTTCTTT. The encoded protein is CASGGRAEAFF.

V gene TRBV29-1 combines with J gene TRBJ1-4; 11 bases agree with TRBD1. With V trimmed by 4 bases and J by 7 bases, 2 bases remained unmatched. The germline gives CDR1 SQVTM, CDR2 ANQGSEA. This CDR3 has 13 residues. CDR3 nucleotide sequence: TGCAGCGTTGGGGGGACAGGGGGTGAAAAACTGTTTTTT. Translating it yields CSVGGTGGEKLFF.

The chain uses TRBV27 and TRBJ1-6, with 10 bases matching TRBD1. Germline CDR1 MNHEY, CDR2 SMNVEV (reference sequence). CDR3 length equals 16 residues. V dropped 3 bases and J dropped 10; count of bases not matched to a gene: 9. The CDR3 coding sequence is TGTGCCAGCAGTTTGGGACAGGGGAATCTTTGGTCACCCCTCCACTTT. Residues: CASSLGQGNLWSPLHF.

V and J are TRBV7-9 and TRBJ2-3; 13 bases match TRBD2. From germline, CDR1 is SEHNR and CDR2 FQNEAQ (reference sequence). The CDR3 covers 16 residues. The V and J ends lost 5 bases and 2 bases, in that order; junction bases with no gene match: 4. CDR3: CASSTGTSGTTDTQYF. The DNA for the CDR3 is TGTGCCAGCAGCACCGGGACTAGCGGGACCACAGATACGCAGTATTTT.